The 14 T cell receptor beta chains below all came from one sample that was sequenced in a study of T cells after yellow fever vaccination. Via MiXCR, TCRdb re-called the 5' RACE reads, giving one row per CDR3 protein. The sample lists 250,000 to 350,000 distinct CDR3 sequences, 8.5% to 10% occurring once. The sample here was CD4+ T cells sorted from PBMCs, taken 5 days after the yellow fever booster vaccination. The receptors come from a man aged 18-30 years who received the YFV17D yellow fever vaccine.

Only a few counts were recorded for this clonotype. The genes are TRBV20-1 and TRBJ2-7; possibly TRBD1 for D (5 bases). Between the trimmed V and J ends, which lost 1 base and 8 bases, there was a span of 15 bases. This CDR3 has 13 amino acids. Looked up from germline, CDR1 is DFQATT and CDR2 is SNEGSKA (reference sequence). For the CDR3, the DNA is TGCAGTGCTAGAGGGCGGTGGGGCAATAAGCAGTACTTC. It codes for CSARGRWGNKQYF.

This clonotype was observed at least ten times. This chain links TRBV4-1 with TRBJ1-2, with a possible D match to TRBD1 (5 bases). The germline V gene has CDR1 MGHRA and CDR2 YSYEKL. This CDR3 is built from 16 residues. V was clipped by 3 bases and J by 2 bases, with 16 bases between them. DNA for the CDR3: TGCGCCAGCAGCCACAGACCGTCGACAGAGAACTATGGCTACACCTTC. It translates to CASSHRPSTENYGYTF.

This clonotype was picked up a small number of times. V and J are TRBV11-3 and TRBJ1-1; 11 positions agree with TRBD1. V dropped 5 bases and J dropped 7; count of bases not matched to a gene: 6. In germline, CDR1 is SGHNT, CDR2 YENEEA. CDR3 length: 14 amino acids. The CDR3 region has the DNA TGTGCCAGCAGCCGGACAGGGGGCCTGAATGAAGCTTTCTTT. Its translation is CASSRTGGLNEAFF.

In this sample, this clonotype turned up many times. J is TRBJ1-1 and V is TRBV29-1; tentatively, D is TRBD1 (5 bases). CDR1 SQVTM and CDR2 ANQGSEA come from the germline V gene. V shed 4 bases and J shed 5 bases, with 14 bases lying between them. This CDR3 contains 13 residues. DNA for the CDR3: TGCAGCGTTGCCCTACAGGAAAGGACTGAAGCTTTCTTT. It codes for CSVALQERTEAFF.

A few counts support this clonotype. V usage is TRBV10-1 and J usage is TRBJ2-7; 7 bases agree with TRBD2. The CDR3 loop spans 15 amino acids. J gave up 5 bases and V 3 bases, and 10 bases lay outside the gene matches. Germline V gene lookup returns CDR1 WNHNN and CDR2 SYGVQD (reference sequence). The CDR3 region is CASSDGAAGSHEQYF. In DNA form, the CDR3 reads TGCGCCAGCAGTGATGGGGCAGCGGGGTCCCACGAGCAGTACTTC.

The chain carries TRBV7-9 and TRBJ1-5, with TRBD1 matching over 7 bases. CDR1 and CDR2 (germline): SEHNR, FQNEAQ (reference sequence). J lost 0 bases, V lost 6 bases, and 8 bases had no gene match. The CDR3 runs to 16 residues. CDR3: CASSAPGQNSNQPQHF. CDR3 DNA: TGTGCCAGCAGTGCACCGGGACAGAATAGCAATCAGCCCCAGCATTTT.

This clonotype appeared a few times. The chain couples TRBV7-9 to TRBJ2-3; no firm D call. Per germline, CDR1 SEHNR and CDR2 FQNEAQ (reference sequence). Trimming pared 4 bases from V and 4 bases from J, leaving 0 bases between. The CDR3 covers 10 residues. DNA of the CDR3: TGTGCCAGCAGCTCAGATACGCAGTATTTT. Translating gives CASSSDTQYF.

The V gene is TRBV5-1, the J gene TRBJ1-2; tentatively, D is TRBD1 (6 bases). Looked up from germline, CDR1 is SGHRS and CDR2 is YFSETQ. CDR3 size: 14 residues. The ends were cut back, 5 bases at V and 2 bases at J, with 13 bases in the middle. The CDR3 DNA follows: TGCGCCAGCAGTTCCTCCGGGACAAACTATGGCTACACCTTC. It yields the protein CASSSSGTNYGYTF. The variable domain in full, with the rest retrieved from reference TRBV5-1 and TRBJ1-2, is KAGVTQTPRYLIKTRGQQVTLSCSPISGHRSVSWYQQTPGQGLQFLFEYFSETQRNKGNFPGRFSGRQFSNSRSEMNVSTLELGDSALYLCASSSSGTNYGYTFGSGTRLTVV.

The V call is TRBV7-3, the J call TRBJ2-1, with D perhaps matching TRBD1 or TRBD2 (6 bases each). Germline V gene lookup returns CDR1 SGHTA and CDR2 FQGTGA. The CDR3 contains 15 residues. V dropped 1 base and J dropped 2 bases, with 9 bases sitting between them. The CDR3 DNA follows: TGTGCCAGCAGCTTAATAGGGGGGCCCTACAATGAGCAGTTCTTC. This sequence encodes CASSLIGGPYNEQFF.

The chain recombines TRBV29-1 with TRBJ1-2, with D unclear. The CDR3 has 12 residues. V was shortened by 6 bases and J by 2 bases, with 10 bases between the two germline ends. Per the germline V gene, CDR1 is SQVTM and CDR2 is ANQGSEA. The CDR3 sequence: CSVGHRNYGYTF. The DNA of the CDR3 is TGCAGCGTCGGTCACCGGAACTATGGCTACACCTTC.

This clonotype was seen ten or more times. The gene calls are TRBV7-3 and TRBJ2-1, with 8 bases identical to TRBD2. The CDR3 extends over 15 amino acids. The V and J ends lost 5 bases and 12 bases, in that order; junction bases with no gene match: 15. Germline V gives CDR1 SGHTA, CDR2 FQGTGA. This chain's CDR3 is CASSPRGTGGSLQFF. The CDR3 DNA reads TGTGCCAGCAGCCCACGGGGTACGGGGGGGTCTCTGCAGTTCTTC.

The chain carries TRBV7-6 and TRBJ2-1, with a tentative D call TRBD2 (6 bases). Trimming removed 1 base from V and 3 bases from J, with 19 bases in between. CDR3 length: 18 residues. Germline V gene sequence: CDR1 SGHVS, CDR2 FNYEAQ. This CDR3 reads CASSLEFGGLPYYNEQFF. The CDR3 DNA sequence: TGTGCCAGCAGCTTAGAGTTCGGCGGACTACCATACTACAATGAGCAGTTCTTC.

The rearrangement uses TRBV7-3 and TRBJ2-3; TRBD2 matches at 10 bases. The trim removed 4 bases at V and 4 bases at J, leaving 5 bases unmatched. The CDR3 length is 15 residues. Germline CDR1 and CDR2: SGHTA and FQGTGA. The CDR3 bases are TGTGCCAGCAGCTCCTCTAGCGGGGGCGCAGATACGCAGTATTTT. Translated: CASSSSSGGADTQYF.

This chain joins TRBV12-3 or TRBV12-4 and TRBJ1-1; D may be TRBD1 (5 bases). The CDR3 runs to 16 residues. V was clipped by 5 bases and J by 2 bases, with 18 bases between them. As DNA, the CDR3 is TGTGCCAGCAGTCCCCGGGACGGGGGGAGAAACACTGAAGCTTTCTTT. It yields the protein CASSPRDGGRNTEAFF.